The source of this T cell receptor beta chain is a study of cytomegalovirus exposure and HLA in healthy donors. Study-wide results and limits: TCR beta V segments were, for the most part, productive about 87% or about 30% of the time in an earlier analysis. Generally TCR sequences proved uncommon, though certain public TCRs appeared in numerous donors.

PCR used 60 Vbeta primers and 13 Jbeta primers. Profiling relied on immunoSEQ multiplex PCR, and the TCRdb table lists in-frame clones only, not all of them. The sample includes over 100,000 clones, approximately 82% of them seen just once. Trimming cost V 10 bases and J 2 bases; bases outside gene matches: 10. The CDR3 has 16 amino acids. CDR1 SNHLY and CDR2 FYNNEI come from the germline V gene. About this clone: Its antigen is undetermined.

The clonotype originates from a man between 40 and 49 years old in good health and CMV-seronegative. The specimen was PBMCs. The chain combines TRBV2 with TRBJ2-5, with 13 bases fitting TRBD2. CDR3 DNA sequence: TGTGCCACCGATTGGAGGACTAGCGGGAGACAAGAGACCCAGTACTTC. Translation gives CATDWRTSGRQETQYF.